A selection of T cell receptor beta chains follows, all from one sample in a study. One entry per CDR3 protein, called by TCRdb with MiXCR from the 5' RACE reads. The data show fewer than 8,500 distinct CDR3 sequences, 68% seen once. The sample consisted of tumor-infiltrating naive CD4+ T cells sorted from the breast tumor. The receptors were sampled from a female donor with breast cancer. The CDR3 runs from the conserved cysteine through the conserved F or W. The D gene is left open where the match is weak. Part of the rows lack a size; the others show once, few, many or a class for expanded clones.

cdr3_nt cdr3_aa clone_size j_call d_call v_call
TGTGCCAGCAGGGGACAGGGATCCTACGAGCAGTACTTC CASRGQGSYEQYF few TRBJ2-7 TRBD1 TRBV6-2/TRBV6-3
TGTGCCAGCAGTGGGGACAGCCATGGCTACACCTTC CASSGDSHGYTF . TRBJ1-2 TRBD1 TRBV6-1
TGTGCCAGCAGCGCACAGCTTTCGTACGAGCAGTACTTC CASSAQLSYEQYF . TRBJ2-7 . TRBV4-2
TGTGCCAGCAGTTTAGAGGGGGTGACAGATACGCAGTATTTT CASSLEGVTDTQYF medium-sized TRBJ2-3 . TRBV12-3/TRBV12-4
TGTGCCAGCAGTTTCCGACTAGACGTGGGGACAGATACGCAGTATTTT CASSFRLDVGTDTQYF few TRBJ2-3 . TRBV12-3/TRBV12-4
TGCGCCAGCAGCTTGACTGGGCTTGCCTACAATGAGCAGTTCTTC CASSLTGLAYNEQFF . TRBJ2-1 . TRBV5-1
TGCGCCAGCAGCGGACAGGAGGCCACCGGGGAGCTGTTTTTT CASSGQEATGELFF . TRBJ2-2 TRBD1 TRBV5-1
TGTGCCAGCACTATCAGCGGGAGCCAGTACAATGAGCAGTTCTTC CASTISGSQYNEQFF . TRBJ2-1 TRBD2 TRBV12-3/TRBV12-4
TGTGCCAGCAGTGAAAACAGGGGTAGCAATCAGCCCCAGCATTTT CASSENRGSNQPQHF . TRBJ1-5 TRBD1 TRBV6-1
TGTGCCAGCAGACCCGGGACAGGGCTCTACGAGCAGTACTTC CASRPGTGLYEQYF once TRBJ2-7 TRBD1 TRBV6-5
TGTGCCAGCAGCCCACTAGCGGGGGGGAATGAGCAGTTCTTC CASSPLAGGNEQFF . TRBJ2-1 TRBD2 TRBV12-3/TRBV12-4
TGTGCCTGGAATGGGGGGGGACGGCAGCCCCAGCATTTT CAWNGGGRQPQHF . TRBJ1-5 . TRBV30
TGTGCCAGCAGCCACTATCCCGGGCCTTTGGAGACCCAGTACTTC CASSHYPGPLETQYF . TRBJ2-5 . TRBV3-1
TGTGCCAGCAGGGATGACAGGGCGAGCACAGATACGCAGTATTTT CASRDDRASTDTQYF . TRBJ2-3 TRBD1 TRBV6-5
TGTGCCAGCAGCCGGGGGCCCAGACACAATGAGCAGTTCTTC CASSRGPRHNEQFF few TRBJ2-1 . TRBV7-3
TGTGCCAGCAGCCCTCAACTTGGCACTAGCGGGGGGACCTACAATGAGCAGTTCTTC CASSPQLGTSGGTYNEQFF . TRBJ2-1 TRBD2 TRBV6-5
TGCAGTGCTATTCCGCTAGCGGGGAGCTACAATGAGCAGTTCTTC CSAIPLAGSYNEQFF . TRBJ2-1 TRBD2 TRBV20-1
TGTGCCTGGCGTCCAAGAGACACCGAGACCCAGTACTTC CAWRPRDTETQYF few TRBJ2-5 . TRBV30
TGTGCCAGCAGCTTAGATCTTTGGCAGGGAGGCGAGCAGTACTTC CASSLDLWQGGEQYF . TRBJ2-7 . TRBV7-9
TGCTCCAGCAGTCAATCATACAGCGGCACAGATACGCAGTATTTT CSSSQSYSGTDTQYF . TRBJ2-3 . TRBV23-1
TGTGCCAGCAGTGGAACAGGCCCCTACGAGCAGTACTTC CASSGTGPYEQYF . TRBJ2-7 . TRBV6-1
TGCAGTGCCGGAGGGGGCCGGGCTGAGCAGTTCTTC CSAGGGRAEQFF . TRBJ2-1 . TRBV20-1
TGTGCCAGCAGTTTAAGGGAAGCGACTGAAGCTTTCTTT CASSLREATEAFF . TRBJ1-1 . TRBV12-3/TRBV12-4
TGCAGTGCTTACACAGGGACCGAGCAGTACTTC CSAYTGTEQYF . TRBJ2-7 . TRBV20-1
TGCAGTGCTCCGACAGGGGGAAACTCTGGGGCCAACGTCCTGACTTTC CSAPTGGNSGANVLTF few TRBJ2-6 TRBD1 TRBV20-1
TGTGCCGGCCAGGGCGGGACACGCACAGATACGCAGTATTTT CAGQGGTRTDTQYF few TRBJ2-3 . TRBV28
TGCGCCAGCAGCTTCGGGGGGCGAGGTGATTCTGGAAACACCATATATTTT CASSFGGRGDSGNTIYF few TRBJ1-3 . TRBV5-1
TGTGCCAGCAGCCAGCTCCGGGCCTACGAGCAGTACTTC CASSQLRAYEQYF . TRBJ2-7 . TRBV4-2
TGTGCCAGCAGCTTAGGGTGGGGGCCGACAGGGGGCACTGAAGCTTTCTTT CASSLGWGPTGGTEAFF . TRBJ1-1 TRBD1 TRBV7-9
TGCGCCAGCAGCCAAGCAGCGCCAAGCTCCTACAATGAGCAGTTCTTC CASSQAAPSSYNEQFF few TRBJ2-1 . TRBV4-2
TGTGCCAGCAGCTTCCAAGAGACCCAGTACTTC CASSFQETQYF . TRBJ2-5 . TRBV7-9
TGTGCCAGCAGTTTTGTTGGGGACCTCCCTTACGAGCAGTACTTC CASSFVGDLPYEQYF . TRBJ2-7 . TRBV12-3/TRBV12-4